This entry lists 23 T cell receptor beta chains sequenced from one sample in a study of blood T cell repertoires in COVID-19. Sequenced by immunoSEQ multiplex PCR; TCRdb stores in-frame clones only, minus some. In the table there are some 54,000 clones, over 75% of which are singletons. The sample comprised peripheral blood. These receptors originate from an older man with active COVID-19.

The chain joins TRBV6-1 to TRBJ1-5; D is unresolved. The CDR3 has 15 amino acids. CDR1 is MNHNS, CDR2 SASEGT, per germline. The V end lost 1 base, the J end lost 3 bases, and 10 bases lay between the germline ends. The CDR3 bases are TGTGCCAGCAGTGAAGGTTCAGTTTTCAATCAGCCCCAGCATTTT. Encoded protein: CASSEGSVFNQPQHF.

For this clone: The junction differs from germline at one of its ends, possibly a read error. The CDR3 DNA reads TGTGCCAGCAAAGTTGAAGGGGCGCTGTTTTTT. The encoded protein is CASKVEGALFF. The V and J genes are TRBV12-3 or TRBV12-4 and TRBJ2-2, with a weak D call TRBD1 (5 bases). This CDR3 contains 11 residues.

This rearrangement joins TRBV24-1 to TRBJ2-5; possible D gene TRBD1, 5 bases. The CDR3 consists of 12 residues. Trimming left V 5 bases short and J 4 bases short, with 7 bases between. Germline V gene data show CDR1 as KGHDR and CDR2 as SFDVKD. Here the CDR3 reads CATSAQGETQYF. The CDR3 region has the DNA TGTGCCACCAGTGCCCAGGGAGAGACCCAGTACTTC.

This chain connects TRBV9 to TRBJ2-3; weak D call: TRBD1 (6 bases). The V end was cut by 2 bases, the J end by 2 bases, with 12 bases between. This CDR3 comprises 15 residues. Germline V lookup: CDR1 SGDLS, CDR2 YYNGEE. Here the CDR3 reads CASSVSQGHTDTQYF. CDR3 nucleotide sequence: TGTGCCAGCAGCGTTTCCCAGGGACACACAGATACGCAGTATTTT.

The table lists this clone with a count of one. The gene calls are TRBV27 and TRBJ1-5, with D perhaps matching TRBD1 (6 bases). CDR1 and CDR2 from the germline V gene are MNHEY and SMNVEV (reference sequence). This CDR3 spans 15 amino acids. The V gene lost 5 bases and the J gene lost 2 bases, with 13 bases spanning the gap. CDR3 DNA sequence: TGTGCCAGCAGTCGACAGGTCCCCGGCAATCAGCCCCAGCATTTT. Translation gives CASSRQVPGNQPQHF.

In DNA, the CDR3 is TGCGCCAGCAGCCAAGATCAAGGAGGGGGGGCCAATCACAATGAGCAGTTCTTC. Translating it yields CASSQDQGGGANHNEQFF. This chain joins TRBV4-1 and TRBJ2-1; D may be TRBD2 (7 bases). CDR1 MGHRA and CDR2 YSYEKL come from the germline V gene. Trimming removed 0 bases at V and 5 bases at J, with 20 bases between. The CDR3 contains 18 residues.

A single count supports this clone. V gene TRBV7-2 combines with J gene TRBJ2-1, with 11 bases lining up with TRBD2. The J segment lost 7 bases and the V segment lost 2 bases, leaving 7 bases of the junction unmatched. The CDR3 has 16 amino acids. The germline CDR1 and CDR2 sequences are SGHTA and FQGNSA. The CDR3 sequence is CASSLNSGGARNEQFF. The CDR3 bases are TGTGCCAGCAGCTTAAATAGCGGGGGGGCCCGAAATGAGCAGTTCTTC.

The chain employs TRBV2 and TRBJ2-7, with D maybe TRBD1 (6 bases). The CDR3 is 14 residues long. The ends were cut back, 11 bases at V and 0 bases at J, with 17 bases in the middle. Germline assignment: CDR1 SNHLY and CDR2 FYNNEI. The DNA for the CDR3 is TGTGCCTGTCGCCGGGACATCAACTCCTACGAGCAGTACTTC. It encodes CACRRDINSYEQYF.

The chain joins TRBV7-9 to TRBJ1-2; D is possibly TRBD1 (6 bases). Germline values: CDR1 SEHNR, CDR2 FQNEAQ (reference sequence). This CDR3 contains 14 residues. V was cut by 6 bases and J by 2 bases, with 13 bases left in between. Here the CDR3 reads CASSTGGRNYGYTF. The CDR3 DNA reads TGTGCCAGCAGTACCGGGGGGCGAAACTATGGCTACACCTTC. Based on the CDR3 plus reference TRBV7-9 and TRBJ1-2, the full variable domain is DTGVSQNPRHKITKRGQNVTFRCDPISEHNRLYWYRQTLGQGPEFLTYFQNEAQLEKSRLLSDRFSAERPKGSFSTLEIQRTEQGDSAMYLCASSTGGRNYGYTFGSGTRLTVV.

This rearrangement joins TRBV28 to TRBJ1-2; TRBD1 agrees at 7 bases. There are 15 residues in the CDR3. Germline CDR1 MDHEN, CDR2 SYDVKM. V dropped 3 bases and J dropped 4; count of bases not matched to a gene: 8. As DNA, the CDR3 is TGTGCCAGCAGTTTCTCGACAGGGAGATCCTATGGCTACACCTTC. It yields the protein CASSFSTGRSYGYTF.

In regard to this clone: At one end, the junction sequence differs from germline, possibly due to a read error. In DNA, the CDR3 is TGTGCCGGTAGCCGTGGGGACAGGGTACACCAGCCCCAGCATTTT. It specifies CAGSRGDRVHQPQHF. The chain recombines TRBV19 with TRBJ1-5, with 9 bases that match TRBD1. The CDR3 has 15 residues. Germline V gene sequence: CDR1 LNHDA, CDR2 SQIVND (reference sequence).

In nucleotides, the CDR3 is TGTGCCAGCAGCCCCGGTTGGACTAGCGGGGCCGAGCAGTACTTC. Protein product: CASSPGWTSGAEQYF. The chain couples TRBV7-2 to TRBJ2-7; TRBD2 aligns across 12 bases. Germline values: CDR1 SGHTA, CDR2 FQGNSA. The CDR3 length is 15 residues. The V and J ends lost 5 bases and 6 bases, in that order; junction bases with no gene match: 8.

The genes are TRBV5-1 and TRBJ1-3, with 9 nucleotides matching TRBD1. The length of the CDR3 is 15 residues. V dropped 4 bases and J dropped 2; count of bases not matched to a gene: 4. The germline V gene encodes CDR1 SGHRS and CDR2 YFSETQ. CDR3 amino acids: CASSPGTGPGNTIYF. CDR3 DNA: TGCGCCAGCAGCCCAGGGACAGGGCCTGGAAACACCATATATTTT.

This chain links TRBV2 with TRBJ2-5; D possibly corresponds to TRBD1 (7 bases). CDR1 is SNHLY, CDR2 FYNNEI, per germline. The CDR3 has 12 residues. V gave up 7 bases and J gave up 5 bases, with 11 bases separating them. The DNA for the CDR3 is TGTGCCAGCACGGGGGACAGCGAGACCCAGTACTTC. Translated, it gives CASTGDSETQYF.

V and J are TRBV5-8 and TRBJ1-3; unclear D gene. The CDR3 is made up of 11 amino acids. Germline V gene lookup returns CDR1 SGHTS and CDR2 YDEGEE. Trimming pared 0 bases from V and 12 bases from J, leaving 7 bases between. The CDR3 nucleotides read TGTGCCAGCAGCTTGGAGTCAGGCATATATTTT. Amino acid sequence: CASSLESGIYF.

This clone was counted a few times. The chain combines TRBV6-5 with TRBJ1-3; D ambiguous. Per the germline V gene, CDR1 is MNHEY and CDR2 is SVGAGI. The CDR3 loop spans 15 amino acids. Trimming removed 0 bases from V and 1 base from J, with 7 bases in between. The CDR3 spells CASSYSRGSGNTIYF. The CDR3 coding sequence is TGTGCCAGCAGTTACTCCCGGGGATCTGGAAACACCATATATTTT.

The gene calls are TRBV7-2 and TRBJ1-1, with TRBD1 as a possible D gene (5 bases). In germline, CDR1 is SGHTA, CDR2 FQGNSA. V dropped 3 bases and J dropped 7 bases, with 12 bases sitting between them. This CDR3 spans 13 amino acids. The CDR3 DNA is TGTGCCAGCAGCTTGGGGGGGTTAGGTGAAGCTTTCTTT. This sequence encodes CASSLGGLGEAFF.

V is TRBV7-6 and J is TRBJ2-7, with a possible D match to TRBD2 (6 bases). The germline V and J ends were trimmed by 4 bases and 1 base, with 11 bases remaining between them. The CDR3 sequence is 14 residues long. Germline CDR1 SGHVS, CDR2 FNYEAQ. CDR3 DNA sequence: TGTGCCAGCAGCTCGCCTGGAGGGTCCTACGAGCAGTACTTC. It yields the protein CASSSPGGSYEQYF.

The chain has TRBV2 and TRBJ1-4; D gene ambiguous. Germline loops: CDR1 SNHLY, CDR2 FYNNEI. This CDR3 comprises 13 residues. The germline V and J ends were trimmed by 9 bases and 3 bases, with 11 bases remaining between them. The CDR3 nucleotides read TGTGCCAGTCTCAGGCTTTCTAATGAAAAACTGTTTTTT. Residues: CASLRLSNEKLFF. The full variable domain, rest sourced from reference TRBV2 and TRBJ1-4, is EPEVTQTPSHQVTQMGQEVILRCVPISNHLYFYWYRQILGQKVEFLVSFYNNEISEKSEIFDDQFSVERPDGSNFTLKIRSTKLEDSAMYFCASLRLSNEKLFFGSGTQLSVL.

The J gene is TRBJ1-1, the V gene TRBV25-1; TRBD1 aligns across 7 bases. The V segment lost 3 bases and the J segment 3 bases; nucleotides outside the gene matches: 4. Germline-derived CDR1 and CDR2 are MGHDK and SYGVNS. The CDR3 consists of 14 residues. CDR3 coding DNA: TGTGCCAGCAGTGATGACAGGGATGACACTGAAGCTTTCTTT. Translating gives CASSDDRDDTEAFF.

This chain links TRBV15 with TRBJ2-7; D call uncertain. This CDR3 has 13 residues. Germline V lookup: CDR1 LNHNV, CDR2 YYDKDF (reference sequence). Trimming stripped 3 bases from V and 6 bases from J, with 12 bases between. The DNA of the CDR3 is TGTGCCACCAGCAGCCTAGGATTTGGCGAGCAGTACTTC. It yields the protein CATSSLGFGEQYF.

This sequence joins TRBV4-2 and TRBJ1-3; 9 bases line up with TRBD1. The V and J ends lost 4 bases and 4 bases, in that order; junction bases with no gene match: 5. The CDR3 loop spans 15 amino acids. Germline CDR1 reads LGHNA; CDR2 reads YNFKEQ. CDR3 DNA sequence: TGTGCCAGCAGCCTTGGGGACAGGGCAGGAAACACCATATATTTT. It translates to CASSLGDRAGNTIYF.

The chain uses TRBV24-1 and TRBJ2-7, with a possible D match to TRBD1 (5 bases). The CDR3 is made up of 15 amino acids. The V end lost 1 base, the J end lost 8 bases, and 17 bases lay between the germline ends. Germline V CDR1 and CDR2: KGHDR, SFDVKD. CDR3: CATSDFSSGPTKQYF. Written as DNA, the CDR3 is TGTGCCACCAGTGATTTTAGTTCAGGGCCTACGAAGCAGTACTTC.